These 20 T cell receptor beta chains were all obtained from the same sample, sequenced in a study of cytomegalovirus exposure and HLA in healthy donors. Both 60 Vbeta primers and 13 Jbeta primers went into the PCR. Only in-frame clones appear in the TCRdb table, and some are missing; sequencing was by immunoSEQ multiplex PCR. The table shows over 150,000 clones, with roughly four fifths occurring only once. Sequenced input: PBMCs. The receptor set was obtained from a male donor in good health and CMV-seronegative.

The V and J genes are TRBV28 and TRBJ1-5; 8 bases align to TRBD1. The CDR3 is 14 residues long. V shed 6 bases, J shed 8 bases, and the junction held 9 bases outside the gene matches. Germline CDR1 is MDHEN and CDR2 is SYDVKM. The CDR3 DNA follows: TGTGCCAGCAGAGATACAGGGGGAAGGGAGCCCCAGCATTTT. Amino acids: CASRDTGGREPQHF.

This clone was recorded once. CDR3 coding DNA: TGTGCCAGCAGTTTACGGGGTGATAGCAATCAGCCCCAGCATTTT. Its protein product is CASSLRGDSNQPQHF. The chain carries TRBV6-5 and TRBJ1-5; D is unclear. There are 15 residues in the CDR3. V gave up 4 bases and J gave up 0 bases, with 10 bases separating them. Germline assignment: CDR1 MNHEY and CDR2 SVGAGI.

This clone was found a few times. The chain has TRBV30 and TRBJ2-1; no reliable D call. The V end was cut by 4 bases, the J end by 2 bases, with 12 bases between. From germline, CDR1 is GTSNPN and CDR2 SVGIG (reference sequence). The CDR3 is made up of 14 amino acids. The CDR3 protein is CAWNAAFAYNEQFF. CDR3 in DNA: TGTGCCTGGAATGCGGCCTTCGCCTACAATGAGCAGTTCTTC.

The CDR3 DNA reads TGTGCCAGCAGTGAACAAACAGGACATAGCAATCAGCCCCAGCATTTT. Translation: CASSEQTGHSNQPQHF. This chain links TRBV2 with TRBJ1-5; a possible D gene is TRBD1 (5 bases). Looked up from germline, CDR1 is SNHLY and CDR2 is FYNNEI. This CDR3 contains 16 residues. V lost 2 bases and J 0 bases, leaving 11 bases between the germline ends.

The chain joins TRBV9 to TRBJ1-5; a possible D gene is TRBD1 (5 bases). Germline CDR1 and CDR2: SGDLS and YYNGEE. There are 16 residues in the CDR3. Deletions cut 0 bases from V and 5 bases from J, with 15 bases between. The chain's CDR3 is CASSVDAGNQYQPQHF. In DNA, the CDR3 is TGTGCCAGCAGCGTAGACGCAGGGAATCAGTATCAGCCCCAGCATTTT.

This chain links TRBV30 with TRBJ1-5; TRBD1 matches 7 bases. Germline-derived CDR1 and CDR2 are GTSNPN and SVGIG (reference sequence). V was pared by 2 bases and J by 1 base, with 5 bases of the junction left unmatched. The CDR3 is made up of 15 amino acids. CDR3 sequence reads: CAWSTGAQSNQPQHF. For the CDR3, the DNA is TGTGCCTGGAGTACAGGGGCGCAGAGCAATCAGCCCCAGCATTTT.

A remark on this clone: In the same sample, other DNA sequences code for this CDR3. This chain links TRBV28 with TRBJ1-5; D ambiguous. Germline CDR1 is MDHEN and CDR2 is SYDVKM. The CDR3 runs 12 residues. Trimming cost V 2 bases and J 6 bases, with 5 bases left between them. The CDR3 here is CASSLGRQPQHF. The DNA of the CDR3 is TGTGCCAGCAGTTTAGGGCGTCAGCCCCAGCATTTT.

The chain links TRBV6-6 to TRBJ2-7; perhaps TRBD2 as D (5 bases). The CDR3 is 15 amino acids. V was pared by 4 bases and J by 0 bases, with 13 bases between. The germline CDR1 and CDR2 sequences are MNHNY and SVGAGI (reference sequence). The CDR3 here is CASSSAGSHSYEQYF. Here the CDR3 DNA reads TGTGCCAGCAGTTCCGCGGGCTCCCACTCCTACGAGCAGTACTTC.

The table lists this clone with a count of one. CDR3 loop: CASSPRGRVVNYGYTF. In DNA form, the CDR3 reads TGTGCCAGCAGTCCCCGTGGGCGGGTTGTGAACTATGGCTACACCTTC. The genes are TRBV28 and TRBJ1-2; D call uncertain. V lost 5 bases and J 2 bases, leaving 18 bases between the germline ends. CDR1 MDHEN and CDR2 SYDVKM come from the germline V gene. CDR3 length equals 16 residues.

This chain links TRBV30 with TRBJ2-1, with 10 bases fitting TRBD2. V lost 2 bases, J lost 3 bases, and 4 bases stayed unmatched. Germline V gene data show CDR1 as GTSNPN and CDR2 as SVGIG (reference sequence). The CDR3 covers 15 residues. CDR3 nucleotides: TGTGCCTGGAGTCGGACTAGCGGACTCTACAATGAGCAGTTCTTC. Its protein is CAWSRTSGLYNEQFF.

The gene calls are TRBV5-1 and TRBJ2-1; 9 bases agree with TRBD2. V shed 0 bases, J shed 8 bases, and the junction held 9 bases outside the gene matches. Germline-derived CDR1 and CDR2 are SGHRS and YFSETQ. CDR3 size: 16 residues. The CDR3 reads CASSLAQRGARDEQFF. As DNA, the CDR3 is TGCGCCAGCAGCTTGGCTCAGCGGGGGGCCAGGGATGAGCAGTTCTTC.

This rearrangement joins TRBV5-4 to TRBJ1-1, with 8 bases lining up with TRBD1. Trimming cost V 3 bases and J 4 bases; bases outside gene matches: 5. This CDR3 contains 14 residues. Germline V CDR1 and CDR2: SGHNT, YYREEE (reference sequence). CDR3 nucleotides: TGTGCCAGCAGCTCAGACAGGGGCAGCACTGAAGCTTTCTTT. This translates into CASSSDRGSTEAFF.

This chain joins TRBV5-4 and TRBJ1-2; D is unresolved. This CDR3 has 12 amino acids. The germline gives CDR1 SGHNT, CDR2 YYREEE (reference sequence). Trimming cost V 4 bases and J 8 bases, with 12 bases left between them. This chain's CDR3 is CASSQPSGGYTF. The DNA for the CDR3 is TGTGCCAGCAGCCAGCCTTCCGGGGGCTACACCTTC. Supplemented by reference TRBV5-4 and TRBJ1-2, the full variable domain reads ETGVTQSPTHLIKTRGQQVTLRCSSQSGHNTVSWYQQALGQGPQFIFQYYREEENGRGNFPPRFSGLQFPNYSSELNVNALELDDSALYLCASSQPSGGYTFGSGTRLTVV.

CDR3 bases: TGTGCCAGCAGCTTGTCTTCTTACGAGCAGTACTTC. Protein: CASSLSSYEQYF. This sequence joins TRBV5-5 and TRBJ2-7; D gene ambiguous. The CDR3 extends over 12 amino acids. In germline, CDR1 is SGHKS, CDR2 YYEKEE (reference sequence). Between the trimmed V and J ends, which lost 1 base and 4 bases, there was a span of 6 bases. Combining the CDR3 with reference TRBV5-5 and TRBJ2-7 gives the whole variable domain DAGVTQSPTHLIKTRGQQVTLRCSPISGHKSVSWYQQVLGQGPQFIFQYYEKEERGRGNFPDRFSARQFPNYSSELNVNALLLGDSALYLCASSLSSYEQYFGPGTRLTVT.

The rearrangement uses TRBV18 and TRBJ1-4; 7 nucleotides line up with TRBD1. Germline V gives CDR1 KGHSH, CDR2 LQKENI. The CDR3 is 14 residues long. The V gene end was trimmed by 0 bases and the J gene end by 8 bases; junction bases not matched to a gene: 3. Here the CDR3 reads CASSPPGDREKLFF. The CDR3 nucleotides read TGTGCCAGCTCACCACCGGGGGACAGAGAAAAACTGTTTTTT.

The chain employs TRBV6-5 and TRBJ1-5, with D unclear. The V gene's germline CDR1 is MNHEY and CDR2 SVGAGI. V was shortened by 0 bases and J by 7 bases, with 7 bases between the two germline ends. The CDR3 has 13 residues. The CDR3 DNA follows: TGTGCCAGCAGTTACTCGAACGGGCAGCCCCAGCATTTT. It is translated as CASSYSNGQPQHF.

The chain has TRBV28 and TRBJ2-7; 13 nucleotides agree with TRBD2. Germline values: CDR1 MDHEN, CDR2 SYDVKM. V trimming: 9 bases; J trimming: 2 bases; junction bases outside the gene matches: 10. The CDR3 runs 16 residues. CDR3 bases: TGTGCCAGTAAGACTATCGGGACTAGCGGGACCTACGAGCAGTACTTC. Protein: CASKTIGTSGTYEQYF.

This rearrangement joins TRBV20-1 to TRBJ1-6; 7 nucleotides line up with TRBD1. The CDR3 is 11 amino acids. Germline CDR1 DFQATT, CDR2 SNEGSKA (reference sequence). The chain's CDR3 is CRTGQNSPLHF. CDR3 DNA: TGCAGGACAGGGCAAAATTCACCCCTCCACTTT.

The chain has TRBV28 and TRBJ1-4, with 7 positions matching TRBD1. Trimming at V came to 2 bases and at J to 0 bases, leaving 9 bases not matched to a gene. The CDR3 has 18 amino acids. Germline CDR1 MDHEN, CDR2 SYDVKM. As DNA, the CDR3 is TGTGCCAGCAGTTTACCTCAGACAGGGCTAACAACTAATGAAAAACTGTTTTTT. This encodes CASSLPQTGLTTNEKLFF.

The chain recombines TRBV6-5 with TRBJ1-2; a weak D match, TRBD1 (6 bases). Per germline, CDR1 MNHEY and CDR2 SVGAGI. V was cut by 7 bases and J by 4 bases, with 13 bases left in between. The length of the CDR3 is 13 residues. CDR3 protein: CASKMDRSYGYTF. In DNA form, the CDR3 reads TGTGCCAGCAAAATGGACAGAAGCTATGGCTACACCTTC.